These 18 T cell receptor beta chains share one sample of origin, sequenced in a study of blood T cell repertoires in COVID-19. Profiling relied on immunoSEQ multiplex PCR, and the TCRdb table lists in-frame clones only, not all of them. The sample shows 300,000 to 400,000 clones, just over 85% of them seen only once. The sample consisted of PBMCs or T cells enriched from blood (not recorded which). Source of these receptors: a woman between 35 and 50 years old with acute COVID-19.

The chain is built from TRBV7-2 and TRBJ1-5; 8 nucleotides match TRBD1. Germline V gives CDR1 SGHTA, CDR2 FQGNSA. CDR3 length: 15 amino acids. V dropped 5 bases and J dropped 5; count of bases not matched to a gene: 8. The CDR3 protein is CASSKTGDFYQPQHF. CDR3 coding DNA: TGTGCCAGCAGCAAGACAGGGGATTTCTATCAGCCCCAGCATTTT.

The V call is TRBV6-2 or TRBV6-3, the J call TRBJ2-1; TRBD1 is a possible D gene (7 bases). Germline CDR1 is MNHEY and CDR2 is SVGEGT. Trimming took 2 bases from V and 7 from J, leaving 15 bases between them. The CDR3 runs 15 residues. The CDR3 sequence is CASSYSPGGSNEQFF. In nucleotides, the CDR3 is TGTGCCAGCAGTTACAGTCCAGGGGGGTCTAATGAGCAGTTCTTC.

The chain employs TRBV7-2 and TRBJ2-2; 9 bases match TRBD2. The V segment lost 5 bases and the J segment 5 bases; nucleotides outside the gene matches: 9. Per the germline V gene, CDR1 is SGHTA and CDR2 is FQGNSA. The CDR3 totals 16 residues. The CDR3 sequence is CASSPQPGLATGELFF. The CDR3 DNA reads TGTGCCAGCAGCCCCCAGCCGGGACTAGCTACCGGGGAGCTGTTTTTT. The full variable domain, completed using reference TRBV7-2 and TRBJ2-2, is GAGVSQSPSNKVTEKGKDVELRCDPISGHTALYWYRQSLGQGLEFLIYFQGNSAPDKSGLPSDRFSAERTGGSVSTLTIQRTQQEDSAVYLCASSPQPGLATGELFFGEGSRLTVL.

The chain uses TRBV12-3 or TRBV12-4 and TRBJ1-2; 7 nucleotides agree with TRBD1. The CDR3 is 13 amino acids. Trimming removed 6 bases from V and 1 base from J; junction bases left unmatched: 2. CDR3 DNA: TGTGCCAGCAGACGACAGGGTAACTATGGCTACACCTTC. It translates to CASRRQGNYGYTF.

This chain uses TRBV20-1 with TRBJ1-5, with 12 bases that match TRBD1. This CDR3 contains 17 residues. Germline values: CDR1 DFQATT, CDR2 SNEGSKA (reference sequence). V shed 3 bases and J 4 bases; nucleotides not matched to a gene: 10. The CDR3, as DNA: TGCAGTGCTAGTCCCCACGGGACAGGGGGCTATAATCAGCCCCAGCATTTT. Translation: CSASPHGTGGYNQPQHF.

The chain employs TRBV4-2 and TRBJ2-1; 8 bases are shared with TRBD2. The CDR3 covers 16 residues. CDR1 LGHNA and CDR2 YNFKEQ come from the germline V gene. Losses at the gene ends were 0 bases for V and 8 bases for J; bases not matched to a gene: 9. CDR3 in DNA: TGTGCCAGCAGCCAAGATGCGAGCGGGGGTATCGATGAGCAGTTCTTC. Translation gives CASSQDASGGIDEQFF.

The chain is built from TRBV10-3 and TRBJ1-4; a weak D match, TRBD1 (5 bases). Deletions cut 3 bases from V and 4 bases from J, with 15 bases between. The CDR3 loop spans 16 amino acids. Germline CDR1 and CDR2: ENHRY and SYGVKD. This chain's CDR3 is CAISDDSLPSNEKLFF. CDR3 bases: TGTGCCATCAGTGACGACAGCCTACCCAGTAATGAAAAACTGTTTTTT.

V usage is TRBV7-9 and J usage is TRBJ1-5; tentatively, D is TRBD1 (5 bases). Trimming took 1 base from V and 7 from J, leaving 8 bases between them. This CDR3 is built from 13 residues. Germline CDR1 and CDR2: SEHNR and FQNEAQ (reference sequence). The CDR3, as DNA: TGTGCCAGCAGCTTAGATCAGGGACAGCCCCAGCATTTT. This encodes CASSLDQGQPQHF.

The chain combines TRBV6-2 or TRBV6-3 with TRBJ2-7, with 9 nucleotides matching TRBD2. V gave up 0 bases and J gave up 2 bases; unmatched junction bases: 8. Germline CDR1 and CDR2: MNHEY and SVGEGT. The CDR3 has 17 amino acids. CDR3 sequence (DNA): TGTGCCAGCAGTTACTCGCTAAGACTAGCGGCCACCTACGAGCAGTACTTC. Encoded protein: CASSYSLRLAATYEQYF.

This chain links TRBV27 with TRBJ1-6; TRBD1 matches 10 bases. Germline loops: CDR1 MNHEY, CDR2 SMNVEV (reference sequence). J was trimmed by 14 bases and V by 3 bases; bases with no gene match: 13. The CDR3 contains 16 residues. CDR3 sequence (DNA): TGTGCCAGCAGTTTTTCCCTCACCGGGACAGGGGCTTCCCTCCACTTT. It codes for CASSFSLTGTGASLHF.

Here the CDR3 DNA reads TGTGCCAGCAGTTCGGCTAGCGGATTGGGGAATGAGCAGTTCTTC. Amino acids: CASSSASGLGNEQFF. The genes are TRBV28 and TRBJ2-1; 7 nucleotides line up with TRBD2. Per the germline V gene, CDR1 is MDHEN and CDR2 is SYDVKM. The CDR3 length is 15 residues. Trimming cost V 4 bases and J 7 bases; bases outside gene matches: 10.

V and J are TRBV9 and TRBJ2-5; D possibly corresponds to TRBD2 (5 bases). This CDR3 region has 15 residues. In germline, CDR1 is SGDLS, CDR2 YYNGEE. The V gene lost 3 bases and the J gene lost 2 bases, with 14 bases spanning the gap. The CDR3 nucleotides are TGTGCCAGCAGCGGCCTGACGGGCGGGCAAGAGACCCAGTACTTC. This encodes CASSGLTGGQETQYF.

The gene calls are TRBV19 and TRBJ1-3; possible D gene TRBD1, 6 bases. This CDR3 spans 16 amino acids. Trimming took off 3 bases at V and 0 bases at J, with 12 bases between the two ends. Germline CDR1 reads LNHDA; CDR2 reads SQIVND (reference sequence). In DNA, the CDR3 is TGTGCCAGTAGTATGGGGGGGCGAGGCTCTGGAAACACCATATATTTT. Translated: CASSMGGRGSGNTIYF.

This clone was detected only a few times. This chain joins TRBV2 and TRBJ1-1, with TRBD1 matching over 7 bases. The CDR3 contains 17 residues. Germline trimming cut 5 bases from V and 1 base from J; bases unmatched to any gene: 13. Germline values: CDR1 SNHLY, CDR2 FYNNEI. The CDR3 is CASSPGQEIKKNTEAFF. The CDR3 DNA reads as TGTGCCAGCAGTCCCGGACAGGAGATTAAGAAGAACACTGAAGCTTTCTTT.

This rearrangement joins TRBV28 to TRBJ2-5; the D gene is possibly TRBD1 (6 bases). Germline V gene data show CDR1 as MDHEN and CDR2 as SYDVKM. The CDR3 covers 12 residues. V shed 7 bases and J shed 5 bases, with 11 bases lying between them. This chain's CDR3 is CASNSGEETQYF. Here the CDR3 DNA reads TGTGCCAGCAATTCAGGGGAGGAGACCCAGTACTTC.

V is TRBV5-1 and J is TRBJ2-7, with 10 nucleotides matching TRBD2. V shed 1 base and J 1 base; nucleotides not matched to a gene: 5. Germline V lookup: CDR1 SGHRS, CDR2 YFSETQ. This CDR3 is 16 amino acids long. CDR3 sequence: CASSLTLAGASYEQYF. DNA for the CDR3: TGCGCCAGCAGCTTGACCCTAGCGGGAGCTTCCTACGAGCAGTACTTC.

The V gene is TRBV5-1, the J gene TRBJ2-7, with TRBD1 identical over 9 bases. CDR3 length equals 13 residues. The germline V gene encodes CDR1 SGHRS and CDR2 YFSETQ. The V and J ends lost 6 bases and 1 base, in that order; junction bases with no gene match: 2. The CDR3, as DNA: TGCGCCAGCACCGGGACAGGGTCCTACGAGCAGTACTTC. It specifies CASTGTGSYEQYF.

This chain joins TRBV3-1 (or the pseudogene TRBV3-2) and TRBJ1-5; D is ambiguous. Germline V CDR1 and CDR2: LGHDT, YNNKEL (reference sequence). The CDR3 length is 15 residues. The V end was cut by 0 bases, the J end by 4 bases, with 10 bases between. The CDR3 protein is CASSQDPHGNQPQHF. The CDR3 DNA reads as TGTGCCAGCAGCCAAGATCCACACGGGAATCAGCCCCAGCATTTT.